Below, one T cell receptor (beta chain) is given with its context. Its antigen is unknown. The data were obtained in a study of a mutant IDH1 vaccine in newly diagnosed glioma. Background on the study: Week 47 marked visit V13, whereas week 35 marked visit V12. Study-wide findings and caveats: Most patients, 90% to 95%, showed vaccine-induced immune responses.

The ends lost 8 bases at V and 7 bases at J; junction bases unmatched: 7. The CDR3 is 12 residues long. Germline V gives CDR1 MDHEN, CDR2 SYDVKM. Time point described: week 35, safety follow-up. With topical imiquimod, each dose of the vaccine consisted of 300 ug of mutant IDH1 20-mer peptide. In every donor, the tumor was a new WHO grade 3 or 4 IDH1-mutant, ATRX-lost astrocytoma. Sequencing used immunoSEQ multiplex PCR; TCRdb keeps in-frame clones, though not all of them. Of 69,000 or so clones listed, approximately 86% are singletons. The starting material was PBMCs, obtained from a glioma patient whose treatment included an IDH1 peptide vaccine. The sequence came from a man aged 30 to 39 with glioma. This rearrangement joins TRBV28 to TRBJ2-7, with 8 bases that match TRBD1. The chain's CDR3 is CASGTGLTEQYF. CDR3 DNA sequence: TGTGCCAGCGGGACAGGCCTTACGGAGCAGTACTTC.